A single sample is the source of the 23 T cell receptor beta chains below, sequenced in a study of control samples from healthy donors and cancer patients. The repertoire was sequenced with immunoSEQ multiplex PCR; TCRdb's copy has only in-frame clones and lacks some. The table lists around 130,000 clones, 80% to 90% of them singletons, with 40% in the top ten. The sample was blood. The receptors come from a man aged 45-60 years in good health.

The V call is TRBV20-1, the J call TRBJ1-2; maybe TRBD1 (5 bases). V gave up 3 bases and J gave up 8 bases, with 25 bases separating them. Germline V CDR1 and CDR2: DFQATT, SNEGSKA (reference sequence). The CDR3 contains 16 residues. The CDR3, as DNA: TGCAGTGCTAGTGGCGGCGGGTCCGACCCCTCAGGGGGCTACACCTTC. Translated, it gives CSASGGGSDPSGGYTF.

The chain combines TRBV18 with TRBJ1-4; D is uncertain. CDR3 size: 15 residues. V shed 2 bases and J shed 4 bases, with 11 bases lying between them. Germline loops: CDR1 KGHSH, CDR2 LQKENI. The CDR3 region has the DNA TGTGCCAGCTCACCAGGATCCGGCCTTAATGAAAAACTGTTTTTT. This encodes CASSPGSGLNEKLFF.

The chain recombines TRBV3-1 (or the pseudogene TRBV3-2) with TRBJ2-5; TRBD1 agrees at 7 bases. Per germline, CDR1 LGHDT and CDR2 YNNKEL (reference sequence). Losses at the gene ends were 8 bases for V and 1 base for J; bases not matched to a gene: 7. This CDR3 spans 14 amino acids. The CDR3 region has the DNA TGTGCCAGCGGGAAAGACAGGGCCCAAGAGACCCAGTACTTC. Translating gives CASGKDRAQETQYF.

A single count supports this clone. This rearrangement joins TRBV10-2 to TRBJ1-6; D is ambiguous. The V gene lost 6 bases and the J gene lost 7 bases, with 7 bases spanning the gap. The CDR3 runs 12 residues. CDR1 WSHSY and CDR2 SAAADI come from the germline V gene. The CDR3 reads CASRMGNSPLHF. DNA for the CDR3: TGCGCCAGCAGGATGGGGAATTCACCCCTCCACTTT.

The gene calls are TRBV5-1 and TRBJ2-7; 7 positions match TRBD1. V dropped 5 bases and J dropped 4; count of bases not matched to a gene: 6. Germline lookup yields CDR1 SGHRS and CDR2 YFSETQ. The length of the CDR3 is 13 residues. CDR3 residues: CASSQGQSYEQYF. The CDR3 DNA reads as TGCGCCAGCAGTCAGGGACAGAGTTACGAGCAGTACTTC.

This sequence joins TRBV5-6 and TRBJ2-1; the D gene is possibly TRBD1 (5 bases). Trimming cost V 4 bases and J 4 bases, with 12 bases left between them. This CDR3 region has 14 residues. Germline CDR1 is SGHDT and CDR2 is YYEEEE. The CDR3 spells CASSNPQGYNEQFF. DNA of the CDR3: TGTGCCAGCAGCAACCCCCAGGGTTACAATGAGCAGTTCTTC.

This clone was seen once. The V gene is TRBV11-2, the J gene TRBJ2-3, with 11 bases identical to TRBD2. This CDR3 contains 15 residues. Germline loops: CDR1 SGHAT, CDR2 FQNNGV. The V gene end was trimmed by 6 bases and the J gene end by 7 bases; junction bases not matched to a gene: 9. The chain's CDR3 is CASSTGTSGSNTQYF. CDR3 DNA sequence: TGTGCCAGCAGTACCGGGACTAGCGGAAGTAATACGCAGTATTTT. Based on the CDR3 plus reference TRBV11-2 and TRBJ2-3, the full variable domain is EAGVAQSPRYKIIEKRQSVAFWCNPISGHATLYWYQQILGQGPKLLIQFQNNGVVDDSQLPKDRFSAERLKGVDSTLKIQPAKLEDSAVYLCASSTGTSGSNTQYFGPGTRLTVL.

The rearrangement links TRBV7-2 to TRBJ2-7, with D perhaps TRBD2 (6 bases). The germline V gene encodes CDR1 SGHTA and CDR2 FQGNSA. The CDR3 spans 13 residues. Trimming stripped 0 bases from V and 6 bases from J, with 9 bases between. The chain's CDR3 is CASSLARRAEQYF. CDR3 in DNA: TGTGCCAGCAGCTTAGCGAGGAGGGCCGAGCAGTACTTC.

The chain links TRBV11-3 to TRBJ2-2; 8 positions match TRBD1. CDR3 length: 15 residues. V lost 5 bases to trimming and J lost 6 bases; unmatched junction nucleotides: 8. Germline values: CDR1 SGHNT, CDR2 YENEEA. CDR3 sequence: CASSQNPTGAGELFF. The CDR3 nucleotides are TGTGCCAGCAGCCAAAACCCGACAGGGGCCGGGGAGCTGTTTTTT.

The rearrangement joins TRBV11-2 to TRBJ1-3; D gene uncertain. Between the trimmed V and J ends, which lost 3 bases and 4 bases, there was a span of 13 bases. This CDR3 has 15 amino acids. Germline assignment: CDR1 SGHAT and CDR2 FQNNGV. CDR3 nucleotide sequence: TGTGCCAGCAGCTTTACCTCGGAGGGAGGAAACACCATATATTTT. It is translated as CASSFTSEGGNTIYF.

This chain links TRBV19 with TRBJ1-5; a possible D gene is TRBD1 (5 bases). Germline CDR1 is LNHDA and CDR2 is SQIVND (reference sequence). The CDR3 extends over 14 amino acids. Trimming left V 8 bases short and J 0 bases short, with 11 bases between. CDR3 DNA: TGTGCCAGTTCGCGACAGAATAGCAATCAGCCCCAGCATTTT. Residues: CASSRQNSNQPQHF. Drawing the rest from reference TRBV19 and TRBJ1-5, the complete variable domain is DGGITQSPKYLFRKEGQNVTLSCEQNLNHDAMYWYRQDPGQGLRLIYYSQIVNDFQKGDIAEGYSVSREKKESFPLTVTSAQKNPTAFYLCASSRQNSNQPQHFGDGTRLSIL.

The chain joins TRBV7-2 to TRBJ1-3, with 7 nucleotides matching TRBD1. The J segment lost 2 bases and the V segment lost 6 bases, leaving 4 bases of the junction unmatched. CDR1 and CDR2 (germline): SGHTA, FQGNSA. This CDR3 has 14 amino acids. Here the CDR3 DNA reads TGTGCCAGCAGATTTGACAGGGCTGGAAACACCATATATTTT. Its translation is CASRFDRAGNTIYF.

This clone was recorded only once. V gene TRBV16 combines with J gene TRBJ2-7; 10 bases align to TRBD1. The V gene's germline CDR1 is KGHSY and CDR2 FQNENV. The CDR3 spans 15 residues. The V segment lost 3 bases and the J segment 4 bases; nucleotides outside the gene matches: 6. CDR3 nucleotide sequence: TGTGCCAGCAGCCAGACGGACAGGGGGTTTTACGAGCAGTACTTC. This translates into CASSQTDRGFYEQYF.

The chain couples TRBV15 to TRBJ2-1; D is perhaps TRBD1 or TRBD2 (6 bases each). The CDR3 extends over 16 amino acids. Germline loops: CDR1 LNHNV, CDR2 YYDKDF (reference sequence). The V and J ends lost 5 bases and 6 bases respectively, with 20 bases between them. The CDR3 protein is CATSSNPGATGNEQFF. CDR3 sequence (DNA): TGTGCCACCAGCTCCAACCCGGGGGCTACCGGCAATGAGCAGTTCTTC.

The rearrangement uses TRBV5-6 and TRBJ1-4, with D possibly matching TRBD1 (5 bases). The V gene lost 6 bases and the J gene lost 7 bases, with 16 bases spanning the gap. The CDR3 extends over 14 amino acids. In germline, CDR1 is SGHDT, CDR2 YYEEEE. The CDR3 protein is CASNRGAFGEKLFF. Written as DNA, the CDR3 is TGTGCCAGCAACAGAGGGGCGTTCGGTGAAAAACTGTTTTTT.

The gene calls are TRBV18 and TRBJ2-5, with 11 bases aligning to TRBD2. After removal of 0 bases from V and 3 bases from J, the junction contained 3 bases not matched to a gene. The CDR3 loop spans 16 amino acids. CDR1 KGHSH and CDR2 LQKENI come from the germline V gene. The CDR3 is CASSPPGLAGKETQYF. The CDR3 DNA follows: TGTGCCAGCTCACCACCAGGACTAGCGGGCAAAGAGACCCAGTACTTC.

V usage is TRBV24-1 and J usage is TRBJ2-1, with D unresolved. The length of the CDR3 is 15 residues. CDR1 is KGHDR and CDR2 is SFDVKD in the germline V gene. V was cut by 0 bases and J by 8 bases, with 13 bases left in between. The CDR3 DNA reads TGTGCCACCAGTGATTTGCGATCAAGCGCCCATGAGCAGTTCTTC. It specifies CATSDLRSSAHEQFF.

This chain links TRBV2 with TRBJ1-4, with 7 bases fitting TRBD1. Germline-derived CDR1 and CDR2 are SNHLY and FYNNEI. CDR3 size: 14 residues. The J segment lost 7 bases and the V segment lost 10 bases, leaving 12 bases of the junction unmatched. The DNA of the CDR3 is TGTGCCACCCACCGACAGGGTTTTGTTGAAAAACTGTTTTTT. It is translated as CATHRQGFVEKLFF.

V and J are TRBV5-1 and TRBJ1-2, with D perhaps TRBD1 (5 bases). Germline V gene sequence: CDR1 SGHRS, CDR2 YFSETQ. Trimming stripped 0 bases from V and 3 bases from J, with 6 bases between. The CDR3 consists of 13 residues. The CDR3 spells CASSLAGDYGYTF. The CDR3 nucleotides are TGCGCCAGCAGCTTGGCGGGGGACTATGGCTACACCTTC.

The V call is TRBV2, the J call TRBJ1-5; weak D call: TRBD1 (6 bases). The V and J ends lost 5 bases and 1 base respectively, with 12 bases between them. Germline V CDR1 and CDR2: SNHLY, FYNNEI. This CDR3 contains 15 residues. The CDR3 spells CASSIQGWSNQPQHF. CDR3 nucleotides: TGTGCCAGCAGTATACAGGGTTGGAGCAATCAGCCCCAGCATTTT.

The chain recombines TRBV29-1 with TRBJ1-1; perhaps TRBD1 as D (5 bases). The CDR3 consists of 15 residues. Deletions cut 1 base from V and 5 bases from J, with 17 bases between. Germline V gives CDR1 SQVTM, CDR2 ANQGSEA. The CDR3 DNA is TGCAGCGTTGAAGGGTGGGGCCACGCCGCAACTGAAGCTTTCTTT. Encoded protein: CSVEGWGHAATEAFF.

The chain recombines TRBV7-2 with TRBJ2-7, with a possible D match to TRBD1 (5 bases). This CDR3 has 15 residues. Germline-derived CDR1 and CDR2 are SGHTA and FQGNSA. V was trimmed by 1 base and J by 0 bases, leaving 10 bases between them. CDR3 sequence reads: CASSLGDSVSYEQYF. As DNA, the CDR3 is TGTGCCAGCAGCTTAGGAGACAGCGTCTCCTACGAGCAGTACTTC. The entire variable domain, with the rest obtained from reference TRBV7-2 and TRBJ2-7, is as follows: GAGVSQSPSNKVTEKGKDVELRCDPISGHTALYWYRQSLGQGLEFLIYFQGNSAPDKSGLPSDRFSAERTGGSVSTLTIQRTQQEDSAVYLCASSLGDSVSYEQYFGPGTRLTVT.

The table lists this clone with a count of one. Here the CDR3 reads CASSQKGLAVYNEQFF. The CDR3 nucleotides read TGTGCCAGCAGCCAAAAGGGACTAGCGGTCTACAATGAGCAGTTCTTC. This rearrangement joins TRBV9 to TRBJ2-1; TRBD2 matches 11 bases. The CDR3 extends over 16 amino acids. The V gene end was trimmed by 4 bases and the J gene end by 3 bases; junction bases not matched to a gene: 6. Per germline, CDR1 SGDLS and CDR2 YYNGEE.